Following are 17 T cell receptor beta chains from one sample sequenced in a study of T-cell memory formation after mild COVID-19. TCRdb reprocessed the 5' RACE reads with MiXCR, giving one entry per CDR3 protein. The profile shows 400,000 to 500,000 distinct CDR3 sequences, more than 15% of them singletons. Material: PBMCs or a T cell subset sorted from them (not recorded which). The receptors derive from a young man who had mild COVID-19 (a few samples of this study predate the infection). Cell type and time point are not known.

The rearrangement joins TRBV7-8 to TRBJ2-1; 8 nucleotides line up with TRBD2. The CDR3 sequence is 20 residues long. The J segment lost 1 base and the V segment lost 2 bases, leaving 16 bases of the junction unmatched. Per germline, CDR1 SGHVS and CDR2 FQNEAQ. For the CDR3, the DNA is TGTGCCAGCAGCTTACATAGGGTTAGCGGGGACTTTCTTTCCTACAATGAGCAGTTCTTC. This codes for CASSLHRVSGDFLSYNEQFF. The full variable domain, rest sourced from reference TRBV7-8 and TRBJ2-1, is GAGVSQSPRYKVAKRGQDVALRCDPISGHVSLFWYQQALGQGPEFLTYFQNEAQLDKSGLPSDRFFAERPEGSVSTLKIQRTQQEDSAVYLCASSLHRVSGDFLSYNEQFFGPGTRLTVL.

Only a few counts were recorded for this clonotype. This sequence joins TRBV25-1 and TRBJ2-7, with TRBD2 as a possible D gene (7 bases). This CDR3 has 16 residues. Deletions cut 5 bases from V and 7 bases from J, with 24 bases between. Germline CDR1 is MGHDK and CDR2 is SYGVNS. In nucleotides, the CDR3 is TGTGCCAGCAGTCATTCACGGGGGGCAGGGCATCATGAGCAGTACGTC. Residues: CASSHSRGAGHHEQYV.

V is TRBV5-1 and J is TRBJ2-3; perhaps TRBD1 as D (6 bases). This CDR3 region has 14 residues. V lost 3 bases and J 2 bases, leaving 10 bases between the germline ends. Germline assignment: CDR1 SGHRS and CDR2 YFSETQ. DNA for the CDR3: TGCGCCAGCAGCTATCCAGGGGCCACAGATACGCAGTATTTT. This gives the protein CASSYPGATDTQYF.

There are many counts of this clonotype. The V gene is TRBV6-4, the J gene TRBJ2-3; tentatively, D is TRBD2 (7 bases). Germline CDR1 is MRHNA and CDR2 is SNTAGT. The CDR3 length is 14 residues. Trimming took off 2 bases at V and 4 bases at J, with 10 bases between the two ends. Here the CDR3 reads CASSDGGASDTQYF. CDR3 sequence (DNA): TGTGCCAGCAGTGACGGGGGGGCCTCAGATACGCAGTATTTT.

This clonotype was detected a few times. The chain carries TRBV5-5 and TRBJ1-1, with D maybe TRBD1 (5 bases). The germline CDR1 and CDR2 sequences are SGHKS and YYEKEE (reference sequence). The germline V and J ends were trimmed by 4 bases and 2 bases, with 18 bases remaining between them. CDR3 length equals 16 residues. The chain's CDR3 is CASSPLGGGDNTEAFF. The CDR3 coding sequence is TGTGCCAGCAGCCCGCTCGGGGGAGGGGATAACACTGAAGCTTTCTTT.

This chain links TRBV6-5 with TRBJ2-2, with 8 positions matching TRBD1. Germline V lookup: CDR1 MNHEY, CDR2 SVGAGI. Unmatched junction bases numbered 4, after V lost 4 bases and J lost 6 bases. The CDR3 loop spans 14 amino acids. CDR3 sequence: CASSLQQGAGELFF. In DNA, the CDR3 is TGTGCCAGCAGTTTACAACAGGGGGCCGGGGAGCTGTTTTTT.

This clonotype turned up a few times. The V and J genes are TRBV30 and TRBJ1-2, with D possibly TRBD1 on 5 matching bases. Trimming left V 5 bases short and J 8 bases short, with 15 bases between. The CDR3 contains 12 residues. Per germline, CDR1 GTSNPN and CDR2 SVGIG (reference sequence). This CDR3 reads CAWGRRGVGYTF. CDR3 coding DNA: TGTGCCTGGGGCCGGAGAGGGGTCGGCTACACCTTC. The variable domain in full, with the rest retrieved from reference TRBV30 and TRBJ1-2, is SQTIHQWPATLVQPVGSPLSLECTVEGTSNPNLYWYRQAAGRGLQLLFYSVGIGQISSEVPQNLSASRPQDRQFILSSKKLLLSDSGFYLCAWGRRGVGYTFGSGTRLTVV.

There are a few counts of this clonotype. CDR3 sequence reads: CASSLAGGADTGELFF. In nucleotides, the CDR3 is TGCGCCAGCAGCTTGGCCGGCGGGGCGGACACCGGGGAGCTGTTTTTT. V and J are TRBV5-1 and TRBJ2-2, with D possibly TRBD2 on 6 matching bases. There are 16 residues in the CDR3. The germline V gene encodes CDR1 SGHRS and CDR2 YFSETQ. The V gene lost 0 bases and the J gene lost 3 bases, with 12 bases spanning the gap.

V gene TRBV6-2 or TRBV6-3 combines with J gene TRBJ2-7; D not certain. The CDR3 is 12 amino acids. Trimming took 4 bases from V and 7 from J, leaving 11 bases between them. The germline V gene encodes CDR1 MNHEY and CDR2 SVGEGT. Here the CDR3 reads CASSSIVWEQYF. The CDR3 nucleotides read TGTGCCAGCAGTTCCATAGTCTGGGAGCAGTACTTC.

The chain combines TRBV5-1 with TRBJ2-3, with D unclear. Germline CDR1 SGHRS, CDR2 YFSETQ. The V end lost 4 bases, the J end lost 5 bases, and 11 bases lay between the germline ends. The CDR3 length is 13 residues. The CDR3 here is CASSHPGIDTQYF. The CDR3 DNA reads TGCGCCAGCAGCCACCCCGGCATAGATACGCAGTATTTT. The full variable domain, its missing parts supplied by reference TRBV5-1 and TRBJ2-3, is KAGVTQTPRYLIKTRGQQVTLSCSPISGHRSVSWYQQTPGQGLQFLFEYFSETQRNKGNFPGRFSGRQFSNSRSEMNVSTLELGDSALYLCASSHPGIDTQYFGPGTRLTVL.

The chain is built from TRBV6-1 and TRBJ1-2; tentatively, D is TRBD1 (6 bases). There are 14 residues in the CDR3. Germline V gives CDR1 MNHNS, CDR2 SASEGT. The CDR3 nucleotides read TGTGCTGCAAACGGAGGGGGATTTCGCTATGGCTACACCTTC. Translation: CAANGGGFRYGYTF.

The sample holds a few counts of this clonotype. DNA for the CDR3: TGTGCCATCTCGAAGGGCTCTGGAAACACCATATATTTT. It translates to CAISKGSGNTIYF. The chain has TRBV10-3 and TRBJ1-3, with D unresolved. Looked up from germline, CDR1 is ENHRY and CDR2 is SYGVKD. The length of the CDR3 is 13 residues. V lost 8 bases to trimming and J lost 0 bases, with 8 bases between them.

The CDR3 region is CSGRYNEQFF. The CDR3, as DNA: TGCAGCGGGCGGTACAATGAGCAGTTCTTC. This chain connects TRBV29-1 to TRBJ2-1; the D is unclear. The germline V gene has CDR1 SQVTM and CDR2 ANQGSEA. This CDR3 region has 10 residues. V shed 7 bases and J shed 4 bases, with 5 bases lying between them.

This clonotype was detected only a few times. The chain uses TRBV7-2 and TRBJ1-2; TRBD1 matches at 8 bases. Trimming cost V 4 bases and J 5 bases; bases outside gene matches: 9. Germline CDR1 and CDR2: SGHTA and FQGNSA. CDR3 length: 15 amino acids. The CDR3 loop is CASSSPDRAEYGYTF. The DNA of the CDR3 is TGTGCCAGCAGCTCGCCGGACAGGGCCGAATATGGCTACACCTTC.

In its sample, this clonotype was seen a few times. CDR3 DNA sequence: TGTGCCAGCAGCTTAACGACCGGGGACGGGGGTGAAAAACTGTTTTTT. Translating gives CASSLTTGDGGEKLFF. The chain combines TRBV7-9 with TRBJ1-4; weak D call: TRBD1 (5 bases). Germline assignment: CDR1 SEHNR and CDR2 FQNEAQ (reference sequence). This CDR3 is built from 16 residues. The ends were cut back, 2 bases at V and 7 bases at J, with 17 bases in the middle.

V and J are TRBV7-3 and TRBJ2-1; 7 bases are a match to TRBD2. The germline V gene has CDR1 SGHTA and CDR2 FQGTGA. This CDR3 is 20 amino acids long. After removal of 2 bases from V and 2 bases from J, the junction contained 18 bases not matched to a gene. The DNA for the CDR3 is TGTGCCAGCAGCTTAGGCGGTGGGGGACTACTGGATTTTACCTACAATGAGCAGTTCTTC. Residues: CASSLGGGGLLDFTYNEQFF.

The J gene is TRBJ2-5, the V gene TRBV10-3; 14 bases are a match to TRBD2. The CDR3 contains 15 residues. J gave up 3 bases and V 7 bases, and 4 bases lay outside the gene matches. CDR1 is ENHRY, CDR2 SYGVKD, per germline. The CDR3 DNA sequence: TGTGCCATCAATCCGGGACTAGCGGGGGAAGAGACCCAGTACTTC. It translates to CAINPGLAGEETQYF.